The TCR beta chain under discussion was sequenced for a study of identical twins. Study findings and constraints: Monozygotic twin pairs showed more out-of-frame TCR alpha sharing than models estimated.

TCRdb reprocessed the 5' RACE reads via MiXCR and lists one record per CDR3 protein. The data show under 800,000 distinct CDR3 sequences, around 21% seen once. The donors were all healthy and Caucasian. Deletions cut 6 bases from V and 7 bases from J, with 12 bases between. In germline, CDR1 is ENHRY, CDR2 SYGVKD. The CDR3 has 12 residues. This clonotype has a count of ten or more. The antigen remains undetermined. These same data were also listed under a study on T cells expressing NK-cell markers. In that study: Beta-chain profiling covered CD3+CD56+NKG2C+, CD3+CD56+NKG2C- and CD3+CD56-NKG2C+ sorted subsets. Of CD8+ T cells, about 1.0-8% belonged to dominant NKG2C+ clonotypes in several donors.

The sample was PBMCs. This receptor was identified in a woman under 30 in good health. The V and J genes are TRBV10-3 and TRBJ1-2; weak D call: TRBD1 (5 bases). CDR3: CAISSGGGGYTF. The CDR3 DNA sequence: TGTGCCATCAGCTCCGGGGGAGGTGGCTACACCTTC.